Listed here are 13 T cell receptor beta chains from one sample, sequenced in a study of T-cell reconstitution after alpha-beta-depleted transplantation in children. Unique molecular identifiers were incorporated when the TCRbeta library was constructed. A single record per CDR3 protein comes from TCRdb applying MiXCR to the PCR reads. The data show some 500,000 distinct CDR3 sequences, around 18% seen once. The specimen comprised PBMCs from the stem cell graft donor, sampled from the stem cell graft. These receptor sequences come from a human donor who donated a stem cell graft to a child with acute lymphoblastic leukemia.

In this sample, this clonotype turned up a few times. The chain is built from TRBV7-9 and TRBJ1-5; D ambiguous. There are 12 residues in the CDR3. V was shortened by 3 bases and J by 7 bases, with 7 bases between the two germline ends. Germline CDR1 is SEHNR and CDR2 is FQNEAQ (reference sequence). This CDR3 reads CASSFTDQPQHF. DNA for the CDR3: TGTGCCAGCAGCTTTACTGACCAGCCCCAGCATTTT.

The chain is built from TRBV29-1 and TRBJ2-7; weak D call: TRBD2 (6 bases). The CDR3 sequence is 13 residues long. The germline gives CDR1 SQVTM, CDR2 ANQGSEA. With 5 bases removed from V and 0 bases from J, the gap between germline ends came to 11 bases. The CDR3 region is CSVWDGSSYEQYF. The CDR3 coding sequence is TGCAGCGTTTGGGACGGGAGCTCCTACGAGCAGTACTTC.

The table lists this clonotype with a few counts. This chain joins TRBV10-3 and TRBJ1-5; TRBD1 matches 10 bases. CDR1 and CDR2 (germline): ENHRY, SYGVKD. This CDR3 has 14 amino acids. V was clipped by 6 bases and J by 4 bases; unmatched bases: 3. The CDR3 DNA reads as TGTGCCATCAGGGGGGACAGGGGAAATCAGCCCCAGCATTTT. Encoded protein: CAIRGDRGNQPQHF.

J is TRBJ2-3 and V is TRBV20-1; 14 nucleotides align to TRBD2. V gave up 6 bases and J gave up 7 bases; unmatched junction bases: 9. The CDR3 covers 15 residues. Germline CDR1 reads DFQATT; CDR2 reads SNEGSKA (reference sequence). The CDR3: CSADLTSGRANTQYF. In DNA, the CDR3 is TGCAGTGCCGACCTGACTAGCGGGAGGGCGAATACGCAGTATTTT.

The genes are TRBV4-2 and TRBJ2-1; 7 bases match TRBD2. Germline V gene data show CDR1 as LGHNA and CDR2 as YNFKEQ. The CDR3 runs 19 residues. The junction had 13 bases not matched to a gene; V was cut back by 2 bases and J by 0 bases. The CDR3 DNA reads as TGTGCCAGCAGCCAACTGGGTGGGAGGAGCGGGAACTCCTACAATGAGCAGTTCTTC. The encoded protein is CASSQLGGRSGNSYNEQFF.

The V and J genes are TRBV7-3 and TRBJ2-1, with 8 bases fitting TRBD2. The CDR3 is 17 residues long. Germline values: CDR1 SGHTA, CDR2 FQGTGA. V gave up 1 base and J gave up 0 bases; unmatched junction bases: 5. The DNA for the CDR3 is TGTGCCAGCAGCTTAATTGGCGGGGGGAGCTCCTACAATGAGCAGTTCTTC. Translated: CASSLIGGGSSYNEQFF.

This clonotype has only a few counts. The CDR3 protein is CAISGPFRGGAYNEQFF. CDR3 sequence (DNA): TGTGCCATCAGTGGACCCTTTCGAGGGGGCGCCTACAATGAGCAGTTCTTC. V is TRBV10-3 and J is TRBJ2-1; 7 positions agree with TRBD1. The junction had 11 bases not matched to a gene; V was cut back by 4 bases and J by 2 bases. The germline V gene has CDR1 ENHRY and CDR2 SYGVKD. The CDR3 length is 17 residues.

This chain links TRBV25-1 with TRBJ1-3, with D uncertain. V dropped 4 bases and J dropped 7 bases, with 8 bases sitting between them. The CDR3 contains 12 residues. Germline V gives CDR1 MGHDK, CDR2 SYGVNS. The CDR3 DNA is TGTGCCAGCAGTGCGGGAGTGAACACCATATATTTT. It yields the protein CASSAGVNTIYF.

This clonotype was observed a few times. The CDR3 loop is CATSDLDGNYGYTF. As DNA, the CDR3 is TGTGCCACCAGTGACCTGGACGGGAACTATGGCTACACCTTC. The chain joins TRBV24-1 to TRBJ1-2, with D uncertain. This CDR3 is built from 14 residues. Trimming cost V 4 bases and J 2 bases, with 10 bases left between them. Looked up from germline, CDR1 is KGHDR and CDR2 is SFDVKD.

This clonotype has just a few counts. The chain carries TRBV29-1 and TRBJ2-5; unclear D gene. V was clipped by 4 bases and J by 1 base, with 7 bases between them. Per the germline V gene, CDR1 is SQVTM and CDR2 is ANQGSEA. The CDR3 has 12 amino acids. CDR3 coding DNA: TGCAGCGTTGGGCAAAGCCAAGAGACCCAGTACTTC. Translation gives CSVGQSQETQYF.

This clonotype has only a few counts. This chain uses TRBV5-5 with TRBJ2-7; D is uncertain. CDR1 SGHKS and CDR2 YYEKEE come from the germline V gene (reference sequence). This CDR3 has 11 amino acids. V was trimmed by 3 bases and J by 6 bases, leaving 7 bases between them. CDR3: CASSSPGEQYF. The CDR3 DNA follows: TGTGCCAGCAGCTCCCCGGGCGAGCAGTACTTC.

This clonotype showed up many times. This chain joins TRBV7-9 and TRBJ1-5; 9 bases fit TRBD1. Germline V CDR1 and CDR2: SEHNR, FQNEAQ (reference sequence). V lost 4 bases to trimming and J lost 0 bases; unmatched junction nucleotides: 10. The CDR3 sequence is 18 residues long. CDR3 residues: CASSYGDRASFSNQPQHF. The CDR3 nucleotides read TGTGCCAGCAGCTACGGGGACAGGGCCTCCTTTAGCAATCAGCCCCAGCATTTT.

This clonotype was detected only a few times. The chain is built from TRBV7-2 and TRBJ2-2; 8 bases line up with TRBD1. CDR1 is SGHTA, CDR2 FQGNSA, per germline. CDR3 length equals 16 residues. Trimming cost V 5 bases and J 4 bases; bases outside gene matches: 9. The CDR3 DNA reads TGTGCCAGCAGCGCCTACAGGGGGTCGAGCACCGGGGAGCTGTTTTTT. This encodes CASSAYRGSSTGELFF.